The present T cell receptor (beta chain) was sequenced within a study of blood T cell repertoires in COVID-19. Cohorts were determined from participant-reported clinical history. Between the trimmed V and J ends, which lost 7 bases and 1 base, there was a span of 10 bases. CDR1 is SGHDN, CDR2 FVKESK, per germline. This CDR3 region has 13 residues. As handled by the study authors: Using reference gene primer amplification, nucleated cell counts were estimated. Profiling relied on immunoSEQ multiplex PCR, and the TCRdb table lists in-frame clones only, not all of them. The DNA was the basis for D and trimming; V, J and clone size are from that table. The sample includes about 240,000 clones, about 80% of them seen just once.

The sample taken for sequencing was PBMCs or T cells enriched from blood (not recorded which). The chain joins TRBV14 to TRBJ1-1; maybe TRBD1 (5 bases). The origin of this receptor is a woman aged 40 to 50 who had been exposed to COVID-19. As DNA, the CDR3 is TGTGCCAGCAAAGAACAGGCGAACACTGAAGCTTTCTTT. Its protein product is CASKEQANTEAFF.